These T cell receptor beta chains were read from a single sample in a study of graft-versus-host responses after intestinal transplantation. Profiled with immunoSEQ multiplex PCR; TCRdb holds only in-frame clones, not every one. Among approximately 130,000 clones listed, about 92% were seen once. What these receptors recognize is not known. The specimen comprised unstimulated CD4+ T cells sorted from spleen or lymph node cells, sampled before intestinal transplant. The receptors originated from a human donor who received an intestinal transplant. Each CDR3 is given without its conserved first and last residue. D genes are given only for firm matches.

d_gene,j_gene,v_gene,CDR3aa
-,TRBJ2-3,TRBV6-1,ASSEWFLAQY
-,TRBJ1-2,TRBV4-1,ASSQETGRYGYT
-,TRBJ2-7,TRBV5-1,ASSTAFSYEQY
TRBD1,TRBJ1-1,TRBV5-4,ASSLKGTGREAF
-,TRBJ1-4,TRBV7-2,ASSRSPTNEKLF
-,TRBJ2-2,TRBV6-4,ASRRGANTGELF
TRBD1,TRBJ2-7,TRBV6-1,ASSEGATGTSYEQY
-,TRBJ2-5,TRBV25-1,ASSTGRQETQY
TRBD1,TRBJ2-7,TRBV5-1,ASHAGTATYEQY
TRBD2,TRBJ2-5,TRBV5-4,ASSLPSSGGSETQY
TRBD1,TRBJ1-1,TRBV5-1,ASSQGGGETEAF
TRBD2,TRBJ2-6,TRBV7-9,ASSPGTSGGFGANVLT
-,TRBJ2-5,TRBV18,ASSRSLGGETQY
-,TRBJ1-2,TRBV5-1,ASSHGGDGLYGYT
TRBD2,TRBJ2-7,TRBV5-1,ASGTSGVGEQY
TRBD1,TRBJ2-7,TRBV13,ASSLGQGKKY
TRBD1,TRBJ2-1,TRBV29-1,SVDQGAVNEQF
-,TRBJ1-1,TRBV6-6,ASSRQIEAF
-,TRBJ1-5,TRBV7-8,ASSLVGLGNQPQH
-,TRBJ1-6,TRBV27,ASSLVGAPLH
-,TRBJ2-2,TRBV5-5,ASSSRDLLARELF
-,TRBJ1-3,TRBV5-1,ASSLGTVSGNTIY
-,TRBJ2-1,TRBV11-3,ASSLGGDANEQF
TRBD2,TRBJ2-1,TRBV6-5,ASSFSGSGAQKQF
-,TRBJ1-5,TRBV25-1,ASSERANQPQH
-,TRBJ1-4,TRBV30,AWSVGQLNEKLF
-,TRBJ2-1,TRBV5-1,ASSFLGYNEQF
TRBD1,TRBJ1-2,TRBV4-1,ASSQEQGWAGYT
-,TRBJ2-6,TRBV30,AWSEASGANVLT
TRBD1,TRBJ1-2,TRBV5-1,ASSLEGQGSYSGYT
-,TRBJ1-1,TRBV6-1,ASSPVLNTEAF
-,TRBJ1-3,TRBV19,ASKTGTPGNTIY
TRBD1,TRBJ1-6,TRBV7-7,ASSPSRDRDWYNSPLH
TRBD2,TRBJ2-1,TRBV5-5,ASSGTSGYNEQF
-,TRBJ1-1,TRBV27,ASSLPVGGNTEAF
-,TRBJ2-2,TRBV5-4,ASSLARGGATGELF
TRBD1,TRBJ1-2,TRBV6-5,ASSADRVYGYT
-,TRBJ1-2,TRBV30,AWSVQPWAPNYGYT
-,TRBJ1-5,TRBV6-1,ASSESQPQH
-,TRBJ2-3,TRBV6-6,ASSYALGGADTQY
-,TRBJ2-5,TRBV10-3,AISDGQAETQY
TRBD1,TRBJ1-2,TRBV10-3,AIPKGRQGWNYGCT
-,TRBJ2-1,TRBV11-1,ASSARGLGGNEQF
-,TRBJ2-5,TRBV7-2,ASSLEPSSQQY
TRBD2,TRBJ2-5,TRBV7-8,ASSQFLGGAGPETQY
-,TRBJ1-4,TRBV6-6,ASSYRVGEKLF
TRBD1,TRBJ1-6,TRBV19,ASRPGQGNSPLH
-,TRBJ2-4,TRBV9,ASSVSLRGDIQY
-,TRBJ1-1,TRBV10-2,ALISTEAF
-,TRBJ2-2,TRBV11-2,ASSLWGSNTGELF
-,TRBJ2-7,TRBV10-1,AMSQQSPSYEQY
-,TRBJ2-2,TRBV2,ASSEGVTGELF
-,TRBJ2-3,TRBV5-8,ASSRGTFDTQY
-,TRBJ2-2,TRBV5-6,ASSLPGTLNTGELF
TRBD2,TRBJ2-3,TRBV11-2,ASSYQTSGGAMSHDTQY